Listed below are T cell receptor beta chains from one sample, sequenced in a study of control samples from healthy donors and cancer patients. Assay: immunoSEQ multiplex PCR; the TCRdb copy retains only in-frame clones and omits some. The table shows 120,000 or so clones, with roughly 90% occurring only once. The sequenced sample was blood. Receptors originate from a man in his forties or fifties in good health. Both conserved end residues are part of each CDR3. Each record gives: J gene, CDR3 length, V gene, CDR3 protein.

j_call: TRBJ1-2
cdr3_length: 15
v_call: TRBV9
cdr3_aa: CASSVEAGDFYGYTF

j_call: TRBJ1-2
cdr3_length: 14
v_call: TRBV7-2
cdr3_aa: CASSSQGGLNGYTF

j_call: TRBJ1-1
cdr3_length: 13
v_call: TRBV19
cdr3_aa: CASSTGQNTEAFF

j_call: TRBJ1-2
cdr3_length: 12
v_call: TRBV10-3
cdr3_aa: CAIMGDSYGYTF

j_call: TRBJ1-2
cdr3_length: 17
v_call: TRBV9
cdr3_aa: CASSVFKSGSSNYGYTF

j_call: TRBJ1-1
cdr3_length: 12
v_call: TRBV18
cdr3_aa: CASSLGGPEAFF

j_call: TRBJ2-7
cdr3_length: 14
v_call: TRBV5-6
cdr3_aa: CASSLKASSYEQYF

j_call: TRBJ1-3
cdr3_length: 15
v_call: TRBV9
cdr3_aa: CASTRTGGEGNTIYF

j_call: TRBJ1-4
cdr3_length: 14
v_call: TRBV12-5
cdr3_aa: CASGSGQGTEKLFF

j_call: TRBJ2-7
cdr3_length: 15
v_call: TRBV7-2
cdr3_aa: CASSLGTSGGYEQYF

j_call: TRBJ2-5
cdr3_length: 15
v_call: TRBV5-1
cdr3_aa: CASSLRGDNGRTQYF

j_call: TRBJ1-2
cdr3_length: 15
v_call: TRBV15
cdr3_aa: CATSRPQTGGLGYTF

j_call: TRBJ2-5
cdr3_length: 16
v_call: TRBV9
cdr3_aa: CASSERGTPFQETQYF

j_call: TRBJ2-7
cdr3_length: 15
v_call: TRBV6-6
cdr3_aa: CASSWLGGRSYEQYF

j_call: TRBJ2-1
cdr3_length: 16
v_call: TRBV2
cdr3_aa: CASSEYRTGAPNEQFF

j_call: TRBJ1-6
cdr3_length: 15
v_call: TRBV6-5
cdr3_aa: CASKRGVLYNSPLHF

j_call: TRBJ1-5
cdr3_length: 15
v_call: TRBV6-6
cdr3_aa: CASSYSGQGHQPQHF

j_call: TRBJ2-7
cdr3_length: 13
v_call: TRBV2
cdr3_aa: CASSEVLSYEQYF

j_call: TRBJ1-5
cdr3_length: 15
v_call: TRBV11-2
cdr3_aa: CASSLEPRLNQPQHF

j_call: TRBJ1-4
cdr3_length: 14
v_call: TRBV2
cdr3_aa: CASRTRATNEKLFF

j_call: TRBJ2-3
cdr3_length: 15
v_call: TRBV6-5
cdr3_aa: CASSFSGPSTDTQYF

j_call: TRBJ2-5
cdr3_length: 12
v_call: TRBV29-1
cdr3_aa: CSGRTGQETQYF

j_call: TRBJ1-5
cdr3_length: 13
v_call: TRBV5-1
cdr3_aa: CASSLGTGRPQHF

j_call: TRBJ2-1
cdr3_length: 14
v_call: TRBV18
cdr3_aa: CASSPASGGNEQFF

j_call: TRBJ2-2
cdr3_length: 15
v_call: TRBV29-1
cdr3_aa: CSVLAGGWDTGELFF

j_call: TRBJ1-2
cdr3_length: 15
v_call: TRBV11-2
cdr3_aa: CASSRNLRGDYGYTF

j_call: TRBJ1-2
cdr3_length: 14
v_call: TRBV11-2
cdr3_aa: CASSLDLYGQNYTF

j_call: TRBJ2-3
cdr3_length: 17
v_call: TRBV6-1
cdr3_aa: CASSEAGGGGSTDTQYF

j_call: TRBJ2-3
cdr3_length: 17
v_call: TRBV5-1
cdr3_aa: CASSTGQLAGGTDTQYF

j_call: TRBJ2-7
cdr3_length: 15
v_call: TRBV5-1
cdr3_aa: CASSLDGTGMGEQYF

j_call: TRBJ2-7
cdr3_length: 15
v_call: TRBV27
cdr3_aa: CASSLSQGVSYEQYF

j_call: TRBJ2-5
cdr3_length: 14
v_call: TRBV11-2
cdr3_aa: CASSRDPTQETQYF

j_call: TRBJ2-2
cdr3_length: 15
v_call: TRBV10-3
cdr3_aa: CAISPGTGLTGELFF

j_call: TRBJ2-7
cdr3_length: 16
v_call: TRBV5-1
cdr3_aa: CASSATLSTDLYEQYF

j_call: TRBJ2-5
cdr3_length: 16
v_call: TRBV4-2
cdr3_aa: CASSQDRGGPPTTQYF

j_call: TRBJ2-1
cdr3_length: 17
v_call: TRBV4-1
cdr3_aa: CASSQGAFLVSYNEQFF